This TCR beta chain originates from a study of blood T cell repertoires in COVID-19. This table comes from immunoSEQ multiplex PCR, and its TCRdb copy is limited to in-frame clones, with some not included. This table has some 48,000 clones, 65% to 85% appearing once. This sequence originates from a human donor in a cohort sampled during active COVID-19. Sequencing was done on a sample of peripheral blood.

The CDR3 nucleotides read TGTGCCAGCAGCGTAGATCCCGCCCGGGGCGAGCAGTACTTC. This codes for CASSVDPARGEQYF. V usage is TRBV9 and J usage is TRBJ2-7; D possibly corresponds to TRBD2 (5 bases). Germline V gene data show CDR1 as SGDLS and CDR2 as YYNGEE. The CDR3 spans 14 residues. V lost 0 bases, J lost 6 bases, and 13 bases lay in between.